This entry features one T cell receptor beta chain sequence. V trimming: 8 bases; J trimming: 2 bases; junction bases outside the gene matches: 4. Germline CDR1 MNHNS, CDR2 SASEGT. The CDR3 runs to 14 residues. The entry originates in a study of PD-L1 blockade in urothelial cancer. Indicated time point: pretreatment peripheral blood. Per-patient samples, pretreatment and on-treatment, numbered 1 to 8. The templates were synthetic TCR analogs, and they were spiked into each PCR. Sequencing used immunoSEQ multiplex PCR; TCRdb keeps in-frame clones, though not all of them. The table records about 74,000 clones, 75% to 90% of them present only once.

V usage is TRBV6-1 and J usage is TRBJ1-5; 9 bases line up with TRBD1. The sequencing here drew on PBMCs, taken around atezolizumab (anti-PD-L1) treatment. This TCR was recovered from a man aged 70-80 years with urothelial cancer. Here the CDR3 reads CASERTGGNQPQHF. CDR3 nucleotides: TGTGCCAGCGAAAGGACAGGGGGCAATCAGCCCCAGCATTTT.